A single sample gave rise to the 26 T cell receptor beta chains below, sequenced in a study of CD8 T cells in ankylosing spondylitis. TCRdb re-called the 5' RACE reads through MiXCR, storing one row per CDR3 protein. The table includes some 840,000 distinct CDR3 sequences, 12% detected once. Study results and caveats: One TCR beta motif, made up of several highly homologous variants, appeared characteristic of ankylosing spondylitis blood.

No antigen is known for these receptors. Sequenced material: blood, either unsorted or a sorted T cell fraction (not recorded which). The receptors derive from a male donor with ankylosing spondylitis.

This rearrangement joins TRBV30 to TRBJ1-2; D unclear. Trimming shortened V by 4 bases and J by 5 bases, and 14 bases separated the two germline ends. The length of the CDR3 is 13 residues. Germline loops: CDR1 GTSNPN, CDR2 SVGIG (reference sequence). The CDR3 DNA sequence: TGTGCCTGGACTGTAGGCCTTGGGTATGGCTACACCTTC. This encodes CAWTVGLGYGYTF.

A few counts support this clonotype. The chain links TRBV4-2 to TRBJ1-2; D may be TRBD1 (5 bases). Trimming removed 1 base at V and 7 bases at J, with 16 bases between. CDR3 size: 15 residues. Germline CDR1 reads LGHNA; CDR2 reads YNFKEQ. Here the CDR3 reads CASSQGDPGSRGYTF. CDR3 DNA: TGTGCCAGCAGCCAAGGGGATCCAGGGTCTCGTGGCTACACCTTC.

This clonotype was seen at least ten times. J is TRBJ1-1 and V is TRBV20-1; no reliable D call. CDR1 is DFQATT and CDR2 is SNEGSKA in the germline V gene (reference sequence). Trimming stripped 5 bases from V and 0 bases from J, with 10 bases between. This CDR3 is 13 amino acids long. The CDR3 sequence is CSAGPSMNTEAFF. The CDR3, as DNA: TGCAGTGCTGGGCCCTCAATGAACACTGAAGCTTTCTTT.

This clonotype was observed a few times. CDR3: CASSRRDRVDIQYF. The CDR3 DNA sequence: TGCGCCAGCAGCCGCCGGGACAGGGTGGACATTCAGTACTTC. The chain is built from TRBV4-1 and TRBJ2-4, with 9 nucleotides matching TRBD1. Unmatched junction bases numbered 6, after V lost 4 bases and J lost 8 bases. This CDR3 spans 14 amino acids. CDR1 is MGHRA and CDR2 is YSYEKL in the germline V gene.

The chain joins TRBV7-8 to TRBJ1-2; D remains ambiguous. The CDR3 covers 12 residues. V was pared by 0 bases and J by 7 bases, with 6 bases between. Germline lookup yields CDR1 SGHVS and CDR2 FQNEAQ. This CDR3 reads CASSLASVGYTF. DNA of the CDR3: TGTGCCAGCAGCTTAGCGTCGGTTGGCTACACCTTC.

In this sample, this clonotype turned up a few times. CDR3 residues: CASSLRGREYNEQFF. CDR3 DNA sequence: TGCGCCAGCAGCTTAAGAGGCAGGGAGTACAATGAGCAGTTCTTC. This sequence joins TRBV5-1 and TRBJ2-1; D might be TRBD1 or TRBD2, each matching 5 bases. Trimming stripped 2 bases from V and 4 bases from J, with 13 bases between. CDR1 SGHRS and CDR2 YFSETQ come from the germline V gene. CDR3 size: 15 residues.

The chain joins TRBV7-9 to TRBJ1-4; the match to TRBD1 covers 7 bases. CDR1 and CDR2 from the germline V gene are SEHNR and FQNEAQ (reference sequence). This CDR3 contains 16 residues. Germline trimming cut 5 bases from V and 8 bases from J; bases unmatched to any gene: 14. The CDR3 nucleotides read TGTGCCAGCAGCCCGGGAGCAACAGGGGCGGGAGAAAAACTGTTTTTT. This gives the protein CASSPGATGAGEKLFF.

This chain joins TRBV14 and TRBJ2-5; D assignment may be TRBD1 or TRBD2 (5 bases each). The V gene's germline CDR1 is SGHDN and CDR2 FVKESK. CDR3 size: 15 residues. V was shortened by 0 bases and J by 5 bases, with 13 bases between the two germline ends. As DNA, the CDR3 is TGTGCCAGCAGCCAAGATCGCCGGGGCTGGGAGACCCAGTACTTC. Protein: CASSQDRRGWETQYF. Filled out from reference TRBV14 and TRBJ2-5, the complete variable domain reads EAGVTQFPSHSVIEKGQTVTLRCDPISGHDNLYWYRRVMGKEIKFLLHFVKESKQDESGMPNNRFLAERTGGTYSTLKVQPAELEDSGVYFCASSQDRRGWETQYFGPGTRLLVL.

This clonotype was seen more than once but under ten times. V gene TRBV11-2 combines with J gene TRBJ1-3, with D uncertain. V was trimmed by 5 bases and J by 8 bases, leaving 10 bases between them. The CDR3 is 12 residues long. Germline lookup yields CDR1 SGHAT and CDR2 FQNNGV. Here the CDR3 reads CASSIGGDTIYF. CDR3 bases: TGTGCCAGCAGCATAGGCGGGGACACCATATATTTT.

At least ten counts were recorded for this clonotype. The chain is built from TRBV7-9 and TRBJ1-1, with D unclear. The germline V gene has CDR1 SEHNR and CDR2 FQNEAQ (reference sequence). V was clipped by 0 bases and J by 4 bases, with 0 bases between them. There are 11 residues in the CDR3. The CDR3 reads CASSLATEAFF. CDR3 sequence (DNA): TGTGCCAGCAGCTTAGCCACTGAAGCTTTCTTT.

A note on this clonotype: The junction departs from the called germline gene at one end, perhaps through a read error. The chain employs TRBV20-1 and TRBJ1-1, with TRBD1 matching over 8 bases. This CDR3 region has 16 residues. Germline V CDR1 and CDR2: DFQATT, SNEGSKA (reference sequence). CDR3 nucleotides: TGCTGTGCTAGAGATGGGCGACAGGGGTTGAACACTGAAGCTTTCTTT. This sequence encodes CCARDGRQGLNTEAFF.

V and J are TRBV7-2 and TRBJ1-4, with a weak D call TRBD1 (5 bases). The CDR3 loop spans 14 amino acids. V was shortened by 3 bases and J by 7 bases, with 12 bases between the two germline ends. Per the germline V gene, CDR1 is SGHTA and CDR2 is FQGNSA. In DNA form, the CDR3 reads TGTGCCAGCAGCTTCGGGGGGGAGACTGAAAAACTGTTTTTT. Protein: CASSFGGETEKLFF.

The chain couples TRBV28 to TRBJ2-3; 7 nucleotides agree with TRBD1. Losses at the gene ends were 6 bases for V and 6 bases for J; bases not matched to a gene: 9. The CDR3 is 14 residues long. Germline CDR1 and CDR2: MDHEN and SYDVKM. The CDR3 DNA reads as TGTGCCAGCAGCTCGGGACAGCCCGGGGATACGCAGTATTTT. Translation: CASSSGQPGDTQYF. Combining the CDR3 with reference TRBV28 and TRBJ2-3 gives the whole variable domain DVKVTQSSRYLVKRTGEKVFLECVQDMDHENMFWYRQDPGLGLRLIYFSYDVKMKEKGDIPEGYSVSREKKERFSLILESASTNQTSMYLCASSSGQPGDTQYFGPGTRLTVL.

The chain couples TRBV29-1 to TRBJ2-5; D unclear. CDR1 is SQVTM, CDR2 ANQGSEA, per germline. Trimming pared 4 bases from V and 10 bases from J, leaving 19 bases between. The CDR3 is 13 residues long. The CDR3 DNA sequence: TGCAGCGTTGGAGCAATTTTATCGACGGACCAGTACTTC. This sequence encodes CSVGAILSTDQYF. Variable domain in full (rest from reference TRBV29-1 and TRBJ2-5): SAVISQKPSRDICQRGTSLTIQCQVDSQVTMMFWYRQQPGQSLTLIATANQGSEATYESGFVIDKFPISRPNLTFSTLTVSNMSPEDSSIYLCSVGAILSTDQYFGPGTRLLVL.

The rearrangement joins TRBV7-8 to TRBJ1-5; maybe TRBD1 (5 bases). Trimming removed 1 base at V and 6 bases at J, with 16 bases between. Germline values: CDR1 SGHVS, CDR2 FQNEAQ. The CDR3 extends over 16 amino acids. The CDR3 is CASSLGAARDGQPQHF. The CDR3 bases are TGTGCCAGCAGCTTAGGGGCCGCCAGGGATGGTCAGCCCCAGCATTTT.

In this sample, this clonotype turned up a few times. The chain combines TRBV25-1 with TRBJ2-1; TRBD1 matches at 12 bases. The CDR3 sequence is 17 residues long. V trimming: 4 bases; J trimming: 4 bases; junction bases outside the gene matches: 8. Germline V lookup: CDR1 MGHDK, CDR2 SYGVNS. CDR3 nucleotides: TGTGCCAGCAGTGTCTCCGGGACAGGGGGCCTGTACAATGAGCAGTTCTTC. It translates to CASSVSGTGGLYNEQFF. The full variable domain, its missing parts supplied by reference TRBV25-1 and TRBJ2-1, is EADIYQTPRYLVIGTGKKITLECSQTMGHDKMYWYQQDPGMELHLIHYSYGVNSTEKGDLSSESTVSRIRTEHFPLTLESARPSHTSQYLCASSVSGTGGLYNEQFFGPGTRLTVL.

The chain joins TRBV5-1 to TRBJ2-5; tentative D call: TRBD1 (6 bases). The CDR3 is 14 amino acids. V dropped 4 bases and J dropped 2 bases, with 12 bases sitting between them. CDR1 SGHRS and CDR2 YFSETQ come from the germline V gene. CDR3 nucleotide sequence: TGCGCCAGCAGCCGTGGACAGCCTCAAGAGACCCAGTACTTC. Translated, it gives CASSRGQPQETQYF.

This clonotype was detected ten times or more. V and J are TRBV5-1 and TRBJ1-1, with D perhaps TRBD1 (6 bases). Germline assignment: CDR1 SGHRS and CDR2 YFSETQ. Trimming stripped 3 bases from V and 7 bases from J, with 16 bases between. The CDR3 is 14 residues long. CDR3 sequence (DNA): TGCGCCAGCAGCTCTAAGACGGGGGGCGTTGAAGCTTTCTTT. This translates into CASSSKTGGVEAFF.

This clonotype was observed many times. The chain is built from TRBV12-3 or TRBV12-4 and TRBJ1-1, with 9 bases that match TRBD1. V lost 6 bases and J lost 6; bases outside the gene matches: 8. The CDR3 runs 14 residues. CDR3: CASRLGQGWSEAFF. Written as DNA, the CDR3 is TGTGCCAGCAGACTGGGACAGGGTTGGTCTGAAGCTTTCTTT.

This clonotype was seen once. V is TRBV28 and J is TRBJ2-4; a weak D match, TRBD2 (6 bases). Per germline, CDR1 MDHEN and CDR2 SYDVKM. The ends were cut back, 4 bases at V and 9 bases at J, with 22 bases in the middle. The CDR3 is 16 residues long. This chain's CDR3 is CASSSGTSSYGGIQYF. CDR3 sequence (DNA): TGTGCCAGCAGTTCCGGGACTTCTTCCTATGGGGGCATTCAGTACTTC. Full variable domain (missing parts from reference TRBV28 and TRBJ2-4): DVKVTQSSRYLVKRTGEKVFLECVQDMDHENMFWYRQDPGLGLRLIYFSYDVKMKEKGDIPEGYSVSREKKERFSLILESASTNQTSMYLCASSSGTSSYGGIQYFGAGTRLSVL.

V usage is TRBV6-5 and J usage is TRBJ1-4, with 9 bases matching TRBD1. The V segment lost 0 bases and the J segment 6 bases; nucleotides outside the gene matches: 8. CDR3 size: 17 residues. CDR1 and CDR2 from the germline V gene are MNHEY and SVGAGI. The CDR3 coding sequence is TGTGCCAGCAGTTACTCCCTGGGCGGGACAGGGCATGAAAAACTGTTTTTT. Translating it yields CASSYSLGGTGHEKLFF.

This clonotype was detected many times. V and J are TRBV5-5 and TRBJ2-2; maybe TRBD2 (5 bases). V gave up 3 bases and J gave up 1 base, with 10 bases separating them. CDR1 is SGHKS and CDR2 is YYEKEE in the germline V gene (reference sequence). There are 15 residues in the CDR3. CDR3 nucleotides: TGTGCCAGCAGCTGGACTCGCGGGAACACCGGGGAGCTGTTTTTT. Protein sequence: CASSWTRGNTGELFF.

The rearrangement uses TRBV5-1 and TRBJ2-7; a possible D gene is TRBD1 (6 bases). The CDR3 runs to 19 residues. The germline V gene has CDR1 SGHRS and CDR2 YFSETQ. V dropped 0 bases and J dropped 2 bases, with 24 bases sitting between them. In nucleotides, the CDR3 is TGCGCCAGCAGCTTGGATTCCCTGTTAAACAGGGATCCCCCCTACGAGCAGTACTTC. Its translation: CASSLDSLLNRDPPYEQYF.

This clonotype has ten or more counts. The V call is TRBV4-2, the J call TRBJ1-2; 9 positions agree with TRBD1. V lost 4 bases to trimming and J lost 6 bases; unmatched junction nucleotides: 6. CDR3 length equals 14 residues. Germline CDR1 LGHNA, CDR2 YNFKEQ. The CDR3 is CASSRGQGRDGYTF. CDR3 sequence (DNA): TGTGCCAGCAGCCGAGGACAGGGGAGGGATGGCTACACCTTC.

This clonotype was seen a few times. The rearrangement links TRBV7-2 to TRBJ1-1; tentatively, D is TRBD1 (5 bases). CDR3 length: 14 residues. Trimming left V 7 bases short and J 4 bases short, with 16 bases between. Germline lookup yields CDR1 SGHTA and CDR2 FQGNSA. CDR3 amino acids: CASTFAGGTTEAFF. The DNA for the CDR3 is TGTGCCAGCACCTTCGCCGGGGGGACCACTGAAGCTTTCTTT.

This clonotype was observed many times. This sequence joins TRBV20-1 and TRBJ2-5, with 12 bases aligning to TRBD2. This CDR3 contains 16 residues. The germline V gene encodes CDR1 DFQATT and CDR2 SNEGSKA (reference sequence). V dropped 3 bases and J dropped 5; count of bases not matched to a gene: 10. CDR3: CSARFPSGRGWETQYF. CDR3 in DNA: TGCAGTGCTAGGTTCCCTAGCGGGAGGGGATGGGAGACCCAGTACTTC.